These 24 T cell receptor beta chains were sequenced from one sample in a study of blood T cell repertoires in COVID-19. This table comes from immunoSEQ multiplex PCR, and its TCRdb copy is limited to in-frame clones, with some not included. The sample contains around 68,000 clones, roughly three quarters of which appear only once. The sequencing input was peripheral blood. The receptors stem from a human donor in a cohort sampled during active COVID-19.

The V gene is TRBV28, the J gene TRBJ2-7, with TRBD2 matching 8 bases. The ends lost 7 bases at V and 6 bases at J; junction bases unmatched: 11. CDR3 length: 14 amino acids. Looked up from germline, CDR1 is MDHEN and CDR2 is SYDVKM. The DNA for the CDR3 is TGTGCCAGCACCCCTCCCGGGAGGGGAGGCGAGCAGTACTTC. It is translated as CASTPPGRGGEQYF.

The chain has TRBV19 and TRBJ1-5; no clear D gene. The length of the CDR3 is 18 residues. The V and J ends lost 2 bases and 1 base respectively, with 18 bases between them. The germline gives CDR1 LNHDA, CDR2 SQIVND (reference sequence). CDR3 in amino acids: CASSINPGGFGSNQPQHF. The CDR3 DNA sequence: TGTGCCAGTAGTATAAACCCGGGAGGGTTTGGGAGCAATCAGCCCCAGCATTTT. The full variable domain, with the rest looked up from reference TRBV19 and TRBJ1-5, is DGGITQSPKYLFRKEGQNVTLSCEQNLNHDAMYWYRQDPGQGLRLIYYSQIVNDFQKGDIAEGYSVSREKKESFPLTVTSAQKNPTAFYLCASSINPGGFGSNQPQHFGDGTRLSIL.

The chain links TRBV24-1 to TRBJ1-1; 8 positions match TRBD1. Germline-derived CDR1 and CDR2 are KGHDR and SFDVKD. CDR3 size: 18 residues. V trimming: 1 base; J trimming: 1 base; junction bases outside the gene matches: 10. The CDR3: CATSDFDRGGVTNTEAFF. CDR3 nucleotides: TGTGCCACCAGTGATTTTGACAGGGGTGGGGTTACGAACACTGAAGCTTTCTTT.

The CDR3 DNA follows: TGTGCCACCAGCAGAGGGGGGACAGACAACTACAATGAGCAGTTCTTC. Amino acids: CATSRGGTDNYNEQFF. The rearrangement links TRBV15 to TRBJ2-1, with 7 bases matching TRBD1. The CDR3 length is 16 residues. The V gene end was trimmed by 1 base and the J gene end by 3 bases; junction bases not matched to a gene: 6. CDR1 is LNHNV, CDR2 YYDKDF, per germline (reference sequence).

This clone was observed a few times. This rearrangement joins TRBV24-1 to TRBJ1-1, with TRBD1 as a possible D gene (5 bases). Germline values: CDR1 KGHDR, CDR2 SFDVKD. The CDR3 is made up of 13 amino acids. The V end lost 6 bases, the J end lost 8 bases, and 15 bases lay between the germline ends. The CDR3 loop reads CATSPGSDLEAFF. For the CDR3, the DNA is TGTGCCACCAGTCCAGGGTCGGATTTAGAAGCTTTCTTT.

CDR3 amino acids: CASLRTGQETQYF. Written as DNA, the CDR3 is TGTGCCAGCTTAAGAACAGGCCAAGAGACCCAGTACTTC. V is TRBV2 and J is TRBJ2-5; tentative D call: TRBD1 (5 bases). The germline V gene has CDR1 SNHLY and CDR2 FYNNEI. V was trimmed by 8 bases and J by 1 base, leaving 11 bases between them. This CDR3 has 13 amino acids.

The sample holds one count of this clone. The chain combines TRBV6-6 with TRBJ2-1; TRBD1 agrees at 11 bases. The germline V gene has CDR1 MNHNY and CDR2 SVGAGI (reference sequence). This CDR3 spans 16 amino acids. Trimming took 6 bases from V and 6 from J; bases not matched to a gene: 10. CDR3 bases: TGTGCCAGCAGACTACCCGGGACAGGGGGGGTCAATGAGCAGTTCTTC. It codes for CASRLPGTGGVNEQFF.

The gene calls are TRBV28 and TRBJ2-5; TRBD1 matches at 7 bases. After removal of 6 bases from V and 5 bases from J, the junction contained 12 bases not matched to a gene. There are 15 residues in the CDR3. Germline values: CDR1 MDHEN, CDR2 SYDVKM. CDR3 residues: CASRVTGDDGETQYF. The CDR3 nucleotides are TGTGCCAGCAGAGTAACAGGGGATGACGGGGAGACCCAGTACTTC. The whole variable domain, remainder taken from reference TRBV28 and TRBJ2-5, is DVKVTQSSRYLVKRTGEKVFLECVQDMDHENMFWYRQDPGLGLRLIYFSYDVKMKEKGDIPEGYSVSREKKERFSLILESASTNQTSMYLCASRVTGDDGETQYFGPGTRLLVL.

The V gene is TRBV6-5, the J gene TRBJ1-5; weak D call: TRBD1 (5 bases). From germline, CDR1 is MNHEY and CDR2 SVGAGI. The CDR3 consists of 14 residues. Trimming stripped 2 bases from V and 7 bases from J, with 12 bases between. The CDR3 DNA sequence: TGTGCCAGCAGTTACGACGGGACTTCCCAGCCCCAGCATTTT. This sequence encodes CASSYDGTSQPQHF.

V usage is TRBV7-6 and J usage is TRBJ2-7; 10 bases are shared with TRBD2. The CDR3 contains 15 residues. Germline CDR1 SGHVS, CDR2 FNYEAQ. The J segment lost 0 bases and the V segment lost 5 bases, leaving 4 bases of the junction unmatched. CDR3 residues: CASSIGLADSYEQYF. For the CDR3, the DNA is TGTGCCAGCAGCATAGGACTAGCGGACTCCTACGAGCAGTACTTC.

This chain joins TRBV9 and TRBJ2-1; 10 bases fit TRBD1. This CDR3 is 16 amino acids long. Germline CDR1 is SGDLS and CDR2 is YYNGEE. J was trimmed by 5 bases and V by 0 bases; bases with no gene match: 5. The CDR3 protein is CASSVDRDRGNNEQFF. CDR3 nucleotides: TGTGCCAGCAGCGTAGATAGGGACAGGGGAAACAATGAGCAGTTCTTC.

This chain links TRBV28 with TRBJ2-7; a weak D match, TRBD1 (6 bases). Deletions cut 4 bases from V and 9 bases from J, with 13 bases between. The CDR3 extends over 12 amino acids. CDR1 and CDR2 from the germline V gene are MDHEN and SYDVKM. Here the CDR3 reads CASSSVGAGQYF. CDR3 DNA sequence: TGTGCCAGCAGTTCCGTGGGGGCGGGGCAGTACTTC. Together with reference TRBV28 and TRBJ2-7, the CDR3 gives the full variable domain: DVKVTQSSRYLVKRTGEKVFLECVQDMDHENMFWYRQDPGLGLRLIYFSYDVKMKEKGDIPEGYSVSREKKERFSLILESASTNQTSMYLCASSSVGAGQYFGPGTRLTVT.

This clone showed up just a few times. The V gene is TRBV5-6, the J gene TRBJ2-7; a weak D match, TRBD2 (6 bases). V lost 4 bases, J lost 4 bases, and 12 bases lay in between. This CDR3 contains 13 residues. Germline V gives CDR1 SGHDT, CDR2 YYEEEE. CDR3 amino acids: CASSRRGLYEQYF. CDR3 bases: TGTGCCAGCAGCCGGCGGGGTTTGTACGAGCAGTACTTC.

The gene calls are TRBV27 and TRBJ2-1; 15 bases agree with TRBD2. V lost 5 bases and J lost 8; bases outside the gene matches: 13. This CDR3 region has 18 residues. Germline V gene data show CDR1 as MNHEY and CDR2 as SMNVEV (reference sequence). The CDR3 spells CASSQGGLAGGLGYEQFF. The CDR3 bases are TGTGCCAGCAGTCAGGGGGGACTAGCGGGAGGACTTGGGTATGAGCAGTTCTTC.

The V gene is TRBV9, the J gene TRBJ2-3; D gene ambiguous. The CDR3 covers 15 residues. V gave up 0 bases and J gave up 6 bases, with 14 bases separating them. The germline V gene encodes CDR1 SGDLS and CDR2 YYNGEE. CDR3 in DNA: TGTGCCAGCAGCGTAGAGTTCCGCACTGGTGATACGCAGTATTTT. It translates to CASSVEFRTGDTQYF.

This clone was seen a handful of times. The chain combines TRBV27 with TRBJ2-7; 8 bases map to TRBD1. This CDR3 is 15 amino acids long. Germline V gene sequence: CDR1 MNHEY, CDR2 SMNVEV (reference sequence). Germline trimming cut 8 bases from V and 3 bases from J; bases unmatched to any gene: 12. The CDR3 reads CASGPAGTGGYEQYF. CDR3 bases: TGTGCCAGCGGCCCCGCCGGGACAGGTGGCTACGAGCAGTACTTC.

The rearrangement uses TRBV24-1 and TRBJ2-5; D not resolved. The germline V and J ends were trimmed by 6 bases and 7 bases, with 17 bases remaining between them. This CDR3 has 14 residues. Looked up from germline, CDR1 is KGHDR and CDR2 is SFDVKD. CDR3 residues: CATSLTALPGTQYF. CDR3 bases: TGTGCCACCAGTTTAACCGCACTACCGGGGACCCAGTACTTC.

For the CDR3, the DNA is TGTGCCAGCAGCGTAGGGGACAGGGTGGACCAGCCCCAGCATTTT. This encodes CASSVGDRVDQPQHF. The gene calls are TRBV9 and TRBJ1-5; 9 nucleotides line up with TRBD1. J lost 7 bases, V lost 0 bases, and 5 bases had no gene match. Germline V lookup: CDR1 SGDLS, CDR2 YYNGEE. This CDR3 region has 15 residues.

The chain links TRBV13 to TRBJ1-2; D unresolved. Trimming left V 2 bases short and J 4 bases short, with 8 bases between. The CDR3 is 13 residues long. CDR1 and CDR2 (germline): PRHDT, FYEKMQ (reference sequence). The CDR3: CASSLLQLYGYTF. CDR3 in DNA: TGTGCCAGCAGCTTATTACAGCTCTATGGCTACACCTTC.

The chain joins TRBV19 to TRBJ1-1; D is possibly TRBD1 (6 bases). This CDR3 has 16 residues. V lost 6 bases and J 2 bases, leaving 19 bases between the germline ends. Germline CDR1 is LNHDA and CDR2 is SQIVND (reference sequence). The chain's CDR3 is CASSPRHYRDNTEAFF. CDR3 in DNA: TGTGCCAGTAGCCCTCGCCATTACAGGGATAACACTGAAGCTTTCTTT.

This chain joins TRBV12-3 or TRBV12-4 and TRBJ2-7; D gene ambiguous. Trimming removed 4 bases from V and 3 bases from J, with 7 bases in between. This CDR3 has 12 amino acids. DNA of the CDR3: TGTGCCAGCAGTTCCCCCGGCTACGAGCAGTACTTC. This translates into CASSSPGYEQYF.

This clone was found a few times. The chain carries TRBV7-9 and TRBJ1-1; TRBD1 aligns across 7 bases. V was pared by 2 bases and J by 3 bases, with 3 bases of the junction left unmatched. Germline values: CDR1 SEHNR, CDR2 FQNEAQ (reference sequence). This CDR3 has 14 residues. CDR3 nucleotides: TGTGCCAGCAGCTTATCGACAGGGTACACTGAAGCTTTCTTT. Amino acid sequence: CASSLSTGYTEAFF.

This chain connects TRBV4-3 to TRBJ2-2; D unresolved. The CDR3 consists of 15 residues. Deletions cut 0 bases from V and 6 bases from J, with 11 bases between. CDR1 is LGHNA, CDR2 YSLEER, per germline. CDR3 region: CASSQDTMSAGELFF. The CDR3 DNA follows: TGCGCCAGCAGCCAAGATACTATGAGCGCCGGGGAGCTGTTTTTT.

The rearrangement links TRBV2 to TRBJ2-7, with D unclear. Germline V CDR1 and CDR2: SNHLY, FYNNEI. The V gene lost 6 bases and the J gene lost 1 base, with 10 bases spanning the gap. CDR3 length equals 13 residues. This chain's CDR3 is CASRRQASYEQYF. As DNA, the CDR3 is TGTGCCAGCAGGCGACAAGCATCCTACGAGCAGTACTTC.